Listed here are 21 T cell receptor beta chains from one sample, sequenced in a study of blood T cell repertoires in COVID-19. This table comes from immunoSEQ multiplex PCR, and its TCRdb copy is limited to in-frame clones, with some not included. The table lists approximately 240,000 clones, around 84% of them singletons. Material: peripheral blood. Receptors originate from a man over 45 who had recovered from COVID-19.

V gene TRBV27 combines with J gene TRBJ1-1; perhaps TRBD1 as D (6 bases). This CDR3 has 15 amino acids. The germline gives CDR1 MNHEY, CDR2 SMNVEV (reference sequence). Trimming took 1 base from V and 9 from J, leaving 18 bases between them. The CDR3 sequence is CASSLLGQGHLQAFF. CDR3 nucleotides: TGTGCCAGCAGTTTATTAGGCCAGGGACACTTACAAGCTTTCTTT.

This chain connects TRBV28 to TRBJ2-7, with 11 bases that match TRBD1. With V trimmed by 6 bases and J by 2 bases, 6 bases remained unmatched. Germline assignment: CDR1 MDHEN and CDR2 SYDVKM. The CDR3 spans 15 residues. For the CDR3, the DNA is TGTGCCAGCAGCTCATTGGGACAGGGGGCCTACGAGCAGTACTTC. Translated: CASSSLGQGAYEQYF.

This chain joins TRBV5-1 and TRBJ2-1; TRBD1 is a possible D gene (6 bases). Per the germline V gene, CDR1 is SGHRS and CDR2 is YFSETQ. V lost 4 bases and J lost 3, with 14 bases in between. The CDR3 contains 15 residues. In DNA, the CDR3 is TGCGCCAGCAGCCCGATTGACAGGAGCTACAATGAGCAGTTCTTC. Translated, it gives CASSPIDRSYNEQFF. Full variable domain (missing parts from reference TRBV5-1 and TRBJ2-1): KAGVTQTPRYLIKTRGQQVTLSCSPISGHRSVSWYQQTPGQGLQFLFEYFSETQRNKGNFPGRFSGRQFSNSRSEMNVSTLELGDSALYLCASSPIDRSYNEQFFGPGTRLTVL.

V is TRBV30 and J is TRBJ1-1; 9 nucleotides agree with TRBD1. Germline lookup yields CDR1 GTSNPN and CDR2 SVGIG (reference sequence). After removal of 2 bases from V and 10 bases from J, the junction contained 8 bases not matched to a gene. The CDR3 contains 13 residues. The CDR3 loop is CAWSISTGGRAFF. CDR3 bases: TGTGCCTGGAGTATTTCGACAGGGGGGAGAGCTTTCTTT. Full variable domain (remainder filled in from reference TRBV30 and TRBJ1-1): SQTIHQWPATLVQPVGSPLSLECTVEGTSNPNLYWYRQAAGRGLQLLFYSVGIGQISSEVPQNLSASRPQDRQFILSSKKLLLSDSGFYLCAWSISTGGRAFFGQGTRLTVV.

This rearrangement joins TRBV30 to TRBJ2-5, with D possibly being TRBD1 (6 bases). Germline CDR1 GTSNPN, CDR2 SVGIG (reference sequence). V was trimmed by 0 bases and J by 1 base, leaving 12 bases between them. The CDR3 sequence is 15 residues long. The CDR3 bases are TGTGCCTGGAGTGTCAGGGGAAGGGGCCAAGAGACCCAGTACTTC. Its protein is CAWSVRGRGQETQYF. Variable domain in full (rest from reference TRBV30 and TRBJ2-5): SQTIHQWPATLVQPVGSPLSLECTVEGTSNPNLYWYRQAAGRGLQLLFYSVGIGQISSEVPQNLSASRPQDRQFILSSKKLLLSDSGFYLCAWSVRGRGQETQYFGPGTRLLVL.

Here the CDR3 reads CASSVGTGTGELFF. The CDR3 nucleotides read TGTGCCAGCAGCGTCGGGACAGGCACCGGGGAGCTGTTTTTT. J is TRBJ2-2 and V is TRBV4-2; 8 bases align to TRBD1. CDR3 length: 14 residues. V lost 5 bases to trimming and J lost 4 bases; unmatched junction nucleotides: 3. Germline V gives CDR1 LGHNA, CDR2 YNFKEQ.

V gene TRBV7-9 combines with J gene TRBJ1-4; D may be TRBD1 (6 bases). The CDR3 covers 14 residues. CDR1 is SEHNR, CDR2 FQNEAQ, per germline (reference sequence). V shed 10 bases and J shed 8 bases, with 20 bases lying between them. Here the CDR3 reads CATRSGGAREKLFF. The CDR3 bases are TGTGCCACCCGGAGTGGGGGGGCAAGGGAAAAACTGTTTTTT.

The V and J genes are TRBV9 and TRBJ2-7, with 9 bases identical to TRBD1. J lost 5 bases, V lost 0 bases, and 3 bases had no gene match. Looked up from germline, CDR1 is SGDLS and CDR2 is YYNGEE. The CDR3 is 14 residues long. As DNA, the CDR3 is TGTGCCAGCAGCGTAGAACAGGGGGCCGACGAGCAGTACTTC. This sequence encodes CASSVEQGADEQYF.

The J gene is TRBJ1-2, the V gene TRBV5-8, with D unresolved. Germline V gene sequence: CDR1 SGHTS, CDR2 YDEGEE. The V and J ends lost 0 bases and 7 bases respectively, with 16 bases between them. The CDR3 is made up of 15 amino acids. The CDR3 sequence: CASSLAWVEVVGYTF. For the CDR3, the DNA is TGTGCCAGCAGCTTGGCGTGGGTAGAGGTGGTTGGCTACACCTTC.

The chain employs TRBV6-4 and TRBJ1-1, with a weak D call TRBD1 (5 bases). The CDR3 runs 13 residues. CDR1 is MRHNA, CDR2 SNTAGT, per germline. Trimming pared 4 bases from V and 1 base from J, leaving 7 bases between. CDR3 sequence reads: CASSVDRNTEAFF. CDR3 in DNA: TGTGCCAGCAGTGTCGACAGGAACACTGAAGCTTTCTTT.

CDR3 coding DNA: TGTGCCAGCAGCTCGGGTTCCGGGACAGGGCGGTACGAGCAGTACTTC. It specifies CASSSGSGTGRYEQYF. This chain joins TRBV7-9 and TRBJ2-7, with TRBD1 identical over 9 bases. Germline values: CDR1 SEHNR, CDR2 FQNEAQ (reference sequence). V trimming: 4 bases; J trimming: 4 bases; junction bases outside the gene matches: 11. The CDR3 runs 16 residues. Combining the CDR3 with reference TRBV7-9 and TRBJ2-7 gives the whole variable domain DTGVSQNPRHKITKRGQNVTFRCDPISEHNRLYWYRQTLGQGPEFLTYFQNEAQLEKSRLLSDRFSAERPKGSFSTLEIQRTEQGDSAMYLCASSSGSGTGRYEQYFGPGTRLTVT.

V is TRBV7-9 and J is TRBJ1-1, with 7 nucleotides matching TRBD1. This CDR3 comprises 15 residues. From germline, CDR1 is SEHNR and CDR2 FQNEAQ (reference sequence). Unmatched junction bases numbered 9, after V lost 8 bases and J lost 0 bases. CDR3 amino acids: CASLRGGRLNTEAFF. CDR3 coding DNA: TGTGCCAGCCTCCGAGGGGGCCGATTGAACACTGAAGCTTTCTTT.

The chain joins TRBV19 to TRBJ1-4; no reliable D call. This CDR3 is built from 14 residues. The germline V and J ends were trimmed by 5 bases and 7 bases, with 14 bases remaining between them. The germline gives CDR1 LNHDA, CDR2 SQIVND (reference sequence). CDR3 nucleotide sequence: TGTGCCAGTAGTCTGGCAGCATCGGGTGAAAAACTGTTTTTT. This encodes CASSLAASGEKLFF.

The J gene is TRBJ1-4, the V gene TRBV3-1 (or the pseudogene TRBV3-2); D ambiguous. Germline V gives CDR1 LGHDT, CDR2 YNNKEL (reference sequence). The V gene lost 3 bases and the J gene lost 0 bases, with 11 bases spanning the gap. This CDR3 is built from 16 residues. In DNA form, the CDR3 reads TGTGCCAGCAGCCAGGGTGATGGGCCAACTAATGAAAAACTGTTTTTT. It translates to CASSQGDGPTNEKLFF.

The chain employs TRBV4-1 and TRBJ2-7, with 8 bases matching TRBD1. With V trimmed by 3 bases and J by 0 bases, 4 bases remained unmatched. The CDR3 is 15 amino acids. CDR1 MGHRA and CDR2 YSYEKL come from the germline V gene. The CDR3 DNA reads as TGCGCCAGCAGCCACTCAGGACAGGGCTCCTACGAGCAGTACTTC. Residues: CASSHSGQGSYEQYF.

The chain combines TRBV5-4 with TRBJ2-2, with 7 bases matching TRBD2. The CDR3 contains 16 residues. Trimming cost V 1 base and J 4 bases; bases outside gene matches: 7. The germline V gene encodes CDR1 SGHNT and CDR2 YYREEE (reference sequence). CDR3 sequence reads: CASSLNPSGFTGELFF. The CDR3 DNA reads TGTGCCAGCAGCTTGAATCCTAGCGGATTCACCGGGGAGCTGTTTTTT.

The J gene is TRBJ1-4, the V gene TRBV2, with TRBD1 identical over 8 bases. Germline loops: CDR1 SNHLY, CDR2 FYNNEI. The CDR3 sequence is 13 residues long. Unmatched junction bases numbered 5, after V lost 8 bases and J lost 6 bases. CDR3 nucleotide sequence: TGTGCCAGCGTGCAGGGGGCTGATGAAAAACTGTTTTTT. The encoded protein is CASVQGADEKLFF.

This clone was seen a few times. V and J are TRBV27 and TRBJ2-7; 9 positions agree with TRBD1. This CDR3 comprises 15 residues. Germline CDR1 and CDR2: MNHEY and SMNVEV (reference sequence). J was trimmed by 1 base and V by 4 bases; bases with no gene match: 5. CDR3 residues: CASSWGTGWSYEQYF. The CDR3 nucleotides are TGTGCCAGCAGTTGGGGGACAGGGTGGTCCTACGAGCAGTACTTC.

The CDR3 here is CASSLGLAGSYNEQFF. Here the CDR3 DNA reads TGTGCCAGCAGCTTGGGGCTAGCGGGATCCTACAATGAGCAGTTCTTC. The chain uses TRBV5-6 and TRBJ2-1; 9 positions match TRBD2. The germline V gene encodes CDR1 SGHDT and CDR2 YYEEEE. The CDR3 is 16 amino acids. The ends lost 0 bases at V and 1 base at J; junction bases unmatched: 2.

The chain is built from TRBV2 and TRBJ1-1, with D maybe TRBD1 (5 bases). CDR3 length equals 13 residues. Germline CDR1 SNHLY, CDR2 FYNNEI. Trimming took 5 bases from V and 4 from J, leaving 11 bases between them. CDR3 protein: CASSRGKGTEAFF. The CDR3 nucleotides read TGTGCCAGCAGTAGGGGCAAGGGCACTGAAGCTTTCTTT.

The chain recombines TRBV18 with TRBJ1-2, with TRBD1 identical over 10 bases. The CDR3 sequence is 17 residues long. With 6 bases clipped from V and 2 bases from J, the junction kept 12 bases outside the gene matches. Germline CDR1 reads KGHSH; CDR2 reads LQKENI. The CDR3 sequence is CASSPISGTGANYGYTF. The CDR3 bases are TGTGCCAGCTCCCCGATCTCCGGGACAGGGGCCAACTATGGCTACACCTTC.